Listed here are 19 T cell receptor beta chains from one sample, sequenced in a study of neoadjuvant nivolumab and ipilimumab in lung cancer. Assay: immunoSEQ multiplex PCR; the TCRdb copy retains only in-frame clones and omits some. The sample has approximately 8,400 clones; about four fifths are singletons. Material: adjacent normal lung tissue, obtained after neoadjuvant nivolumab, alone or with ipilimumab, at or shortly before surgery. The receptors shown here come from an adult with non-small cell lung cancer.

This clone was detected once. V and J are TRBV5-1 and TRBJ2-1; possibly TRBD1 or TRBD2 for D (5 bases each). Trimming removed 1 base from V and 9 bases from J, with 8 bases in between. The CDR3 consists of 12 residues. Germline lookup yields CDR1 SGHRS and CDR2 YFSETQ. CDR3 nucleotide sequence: TGCGCCAGCAGCTTGTCGGGGACTGAGCAGTTCTTC. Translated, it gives CASSLSGTEQFF.

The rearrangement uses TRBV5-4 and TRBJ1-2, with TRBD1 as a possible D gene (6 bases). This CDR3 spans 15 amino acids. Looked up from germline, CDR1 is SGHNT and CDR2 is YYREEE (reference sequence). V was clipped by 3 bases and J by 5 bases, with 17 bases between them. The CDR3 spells CASSSKGPQGYGYTF. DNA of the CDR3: TGTGCCAGCAGCTCTAAAGGGCCACAGGGTTATGGCTACACCTTC. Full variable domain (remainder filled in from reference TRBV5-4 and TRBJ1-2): ETGVTQSPTHLIKTRGQQVTLRCSSQSGHNTVSWYQQALGQGPQFIFQYYREEENGRGNFPPRFSGLQFPNYSSELNVNALELDDSALYLCASSSKGPQGYGYTFGSGTRLTVV.

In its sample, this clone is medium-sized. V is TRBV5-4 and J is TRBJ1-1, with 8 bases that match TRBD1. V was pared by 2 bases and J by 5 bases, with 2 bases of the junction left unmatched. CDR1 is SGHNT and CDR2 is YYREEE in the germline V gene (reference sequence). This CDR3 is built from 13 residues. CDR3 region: CASSFGQGTEAFF. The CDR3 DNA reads TGTGCCAGCAGCTTCGGACAGGGAACTGAAGCTTTCTTT.

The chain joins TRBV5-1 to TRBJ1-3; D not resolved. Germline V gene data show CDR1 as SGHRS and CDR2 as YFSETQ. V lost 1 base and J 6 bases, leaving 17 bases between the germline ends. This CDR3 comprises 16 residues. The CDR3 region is CASSLPSATGENTIYF. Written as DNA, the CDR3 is TGCGCCAGCAGCTTGCCGTCGGCAACCGGGGAAAACACCATATATTTT.

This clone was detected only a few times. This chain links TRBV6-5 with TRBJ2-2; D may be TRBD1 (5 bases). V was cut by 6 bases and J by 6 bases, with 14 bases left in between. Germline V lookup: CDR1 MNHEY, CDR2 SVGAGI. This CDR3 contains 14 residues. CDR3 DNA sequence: TGTGCCAGCAGGATAACAGGTTCGGCCGGGGAGCTGTTTTTT. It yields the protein CASRITGSAGELFF.

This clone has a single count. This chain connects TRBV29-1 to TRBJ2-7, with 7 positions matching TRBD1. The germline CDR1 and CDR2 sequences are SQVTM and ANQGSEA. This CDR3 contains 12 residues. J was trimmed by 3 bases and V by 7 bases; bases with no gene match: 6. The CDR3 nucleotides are TGCAGCGCGACAGGGTCTCGCTACGAGCAGTACTTC. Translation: CSATGSRYEQYF.

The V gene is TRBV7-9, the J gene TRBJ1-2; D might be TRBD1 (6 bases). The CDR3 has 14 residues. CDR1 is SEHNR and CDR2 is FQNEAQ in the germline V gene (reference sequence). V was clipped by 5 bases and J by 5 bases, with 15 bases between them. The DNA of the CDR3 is TGTGCCAGCAGCCCTCTGACAGGAGATTATGGCTACACCTTC. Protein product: CASSPLTGDYGYTF.

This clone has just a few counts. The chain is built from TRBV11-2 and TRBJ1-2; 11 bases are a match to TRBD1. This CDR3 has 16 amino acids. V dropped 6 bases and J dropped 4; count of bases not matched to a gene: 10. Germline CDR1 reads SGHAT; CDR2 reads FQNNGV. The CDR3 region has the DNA TGTGCCAGCAGTCTTACGGCTGGGACAGGGGGCTATGGCTACACCTTC. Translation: CASSLTAGTGGYGYTF.

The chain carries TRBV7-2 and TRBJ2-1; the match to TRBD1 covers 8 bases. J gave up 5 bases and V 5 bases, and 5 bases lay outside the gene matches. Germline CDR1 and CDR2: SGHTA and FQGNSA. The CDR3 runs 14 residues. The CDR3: CASSRGTGDNEQFF. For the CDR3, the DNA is TGTGCCAGCAGCAGAGGGACAGGCGACAATGAGCAGTTCTTC. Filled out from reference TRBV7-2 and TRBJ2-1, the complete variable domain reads GAGVSQSPSNKVTEKGKDVELRCDPISGHTALYWYRQSLGQGLEFLIYFQGNSAPDKSGLPSDRFSAERTGGSVSTLTIQRTQQEDSAVYLCASSRGTGDNEQFFGPGTRLTVL.

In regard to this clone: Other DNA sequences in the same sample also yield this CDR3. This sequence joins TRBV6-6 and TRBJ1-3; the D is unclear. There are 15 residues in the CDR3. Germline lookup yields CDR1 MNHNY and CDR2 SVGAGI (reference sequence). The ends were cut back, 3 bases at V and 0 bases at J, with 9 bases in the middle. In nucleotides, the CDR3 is TGTGCCAGCAGTTATGAGGGAATCTCTGGAAACACCATATATTTT. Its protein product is CASSYEGISGNTIYF.

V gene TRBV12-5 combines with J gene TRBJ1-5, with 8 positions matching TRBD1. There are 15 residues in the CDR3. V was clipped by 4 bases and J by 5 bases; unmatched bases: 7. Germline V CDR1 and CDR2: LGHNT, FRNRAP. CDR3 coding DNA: TGTGCTAGTGGTTGGCTGGACAGGGAAGATCAGCCCCAGCATTTT. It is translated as CASGWLDREDQPQHF.

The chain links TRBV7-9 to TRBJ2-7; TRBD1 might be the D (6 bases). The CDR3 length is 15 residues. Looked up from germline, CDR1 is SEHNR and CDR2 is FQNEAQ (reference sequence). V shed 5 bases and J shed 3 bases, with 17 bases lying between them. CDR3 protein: CASSAQTRTVYEQYF. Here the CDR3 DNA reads TGTGCCAGCAGCGCCCAGACCCGGACAGTCTACGAGCAGTACTTC.

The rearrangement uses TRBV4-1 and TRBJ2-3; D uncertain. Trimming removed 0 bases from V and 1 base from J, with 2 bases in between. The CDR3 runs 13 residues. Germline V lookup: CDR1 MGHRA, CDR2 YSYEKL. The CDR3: CASSQDCTDTQYF. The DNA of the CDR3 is TGCGCCAGCAGCCAAGACTGCACAGATACGCAGTATTTT.

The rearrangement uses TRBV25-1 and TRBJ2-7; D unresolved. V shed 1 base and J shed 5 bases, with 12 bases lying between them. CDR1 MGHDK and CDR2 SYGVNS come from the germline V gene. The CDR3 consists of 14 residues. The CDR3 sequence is CASSESGGAHEQYF. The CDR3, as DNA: TGTGCCAGCAGTGAATCTGGCGGCGCCCACGAGCAGTACTTC.

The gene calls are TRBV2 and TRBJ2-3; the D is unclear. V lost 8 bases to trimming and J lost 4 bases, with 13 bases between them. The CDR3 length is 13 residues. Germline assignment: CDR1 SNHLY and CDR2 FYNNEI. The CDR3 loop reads CASLPYIADTQYF. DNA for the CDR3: TGTGCCAGCCTACCTTATATCGCAGATACGCAGTATTTT. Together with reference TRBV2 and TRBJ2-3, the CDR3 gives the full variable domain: EPEVTQTPSHQVTQMGQEVILRCVPISNHLYFYWYRQILGQKVEFLVSFYNNEISEKSEIFDDQFSVERPDGSNFTLKIRSTKLEDSAMYFCASLPYIADTQYFGPGTRLTVL.

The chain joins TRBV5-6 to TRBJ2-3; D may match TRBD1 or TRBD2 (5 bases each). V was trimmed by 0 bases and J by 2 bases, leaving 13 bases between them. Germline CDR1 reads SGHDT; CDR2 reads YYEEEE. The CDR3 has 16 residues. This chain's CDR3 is CASSLAREYTTDTQYF. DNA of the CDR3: TGTGCCAGCAGCTTGGCCAGGGAGTATACCACAGATACGCAGTATTTT.

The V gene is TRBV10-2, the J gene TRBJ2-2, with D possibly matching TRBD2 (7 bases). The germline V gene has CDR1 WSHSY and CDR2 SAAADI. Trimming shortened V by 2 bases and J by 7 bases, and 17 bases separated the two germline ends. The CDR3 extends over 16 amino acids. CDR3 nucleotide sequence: TGCGCCAGCAGTGAGATCCTACAGGGAGGGGGCGGGGAGCTGTTTTTT. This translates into CASSEILQGGGGELFF.

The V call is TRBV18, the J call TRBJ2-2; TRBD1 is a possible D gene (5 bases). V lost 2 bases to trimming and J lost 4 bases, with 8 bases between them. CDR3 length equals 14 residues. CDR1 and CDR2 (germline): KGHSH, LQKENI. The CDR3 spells CASSPRTSTGELFF. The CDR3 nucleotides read TGTGCCAGCTCACCAAGGACAAGCACCGGGGAGCTGTTTTTT.

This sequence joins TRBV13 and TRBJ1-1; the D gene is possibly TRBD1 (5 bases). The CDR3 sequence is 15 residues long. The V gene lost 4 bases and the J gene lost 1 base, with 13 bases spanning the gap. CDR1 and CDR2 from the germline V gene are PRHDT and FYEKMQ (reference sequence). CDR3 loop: CASSYFTGPNTEAFF. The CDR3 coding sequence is TGTGCCAGCAGCTATTTCACGGGGCCGAACACTGAAGCTTTCTTT. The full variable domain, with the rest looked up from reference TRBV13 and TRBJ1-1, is AAGVIQSPRHLIKEKRETATLKCYPIPRHDTVYWYQQGPGQDPQFLISFYEKMQSDKGSIPDRFSAQQFSDYHSELNMSSLELGDSALYFCASSYFTGPNTEAFFGQGTRLTVV.